The rows below give T cell receptor beta chains drawn from one sample of a study of metastatic and nonmetastatic thyroid tumors. TCRdb re-processed the PCR reads through MiXCR. The sample has 15,000 or so clones, around 25% seen once. Sequenced: tumor tissue. The source is a female donor with papillary thyroid cancer or a benign thyroid nodule (not recorded which). Some clones in this sample may be carry-over from other donors' samples. The CDR3 runs from the conserved cysteine through the conserved F or W.

v_call cdr3_aa
TRBV6-1 CASSAGGTGNTIYF
TRBV12-3/TRBV12-4 CASSLSGGGQPQHF
TRBV6-1 CASSPRDFPRGEQFF
TRBV4-2 CASSQESGRGNIQYF
TRBV10-1 CASSDRGNNSPLHF
TRBV2 CASSEGRAYEKLFF
TRBV7-9 CASIPSGMAADQYF
TRBV6-4 CASSGQETQYF
TRBV6-6 CASSYQGRSDTQYF
TRBV5-6 CASSLWAVNEKLFF
TRBV5-1 CASSSSGSRPDTQYF
TRBV28 CASSLWAKNSPLHF
TRBV5-1 CASSLERGWGDTQYF
TRBV11-1 CASSSGQLYGYTF
TRBV6-2/TRBV6-3 CASSNQRGDTGELFF
TRBV5-1 CASSLLGTATSYNEQFF
TRBV6-5 CASSYDSRQTRQFF
TRBV14 CASSQVPSSEQYF
TRBV11-2 CASSSNIPSQQYF
TRBV28 CAGRRGSSYEQYF
TRBV3-1 CASSPPNRDSKQFF
TRBV5-1 CASSLGQGLNEQFF
TRBV20-1 CSARDPYEQYF
TRBV6-4 CASSGTSGRPDTQYF
TRBV6-2/TRBV6-3 CASSYRGGANVLTF
TRBV4-1 CASSQAPLGSGANVLTF
TRBV10-1 CASSEGTGRSYEQYF
TRBV19 CASRPSPGVITEAFF